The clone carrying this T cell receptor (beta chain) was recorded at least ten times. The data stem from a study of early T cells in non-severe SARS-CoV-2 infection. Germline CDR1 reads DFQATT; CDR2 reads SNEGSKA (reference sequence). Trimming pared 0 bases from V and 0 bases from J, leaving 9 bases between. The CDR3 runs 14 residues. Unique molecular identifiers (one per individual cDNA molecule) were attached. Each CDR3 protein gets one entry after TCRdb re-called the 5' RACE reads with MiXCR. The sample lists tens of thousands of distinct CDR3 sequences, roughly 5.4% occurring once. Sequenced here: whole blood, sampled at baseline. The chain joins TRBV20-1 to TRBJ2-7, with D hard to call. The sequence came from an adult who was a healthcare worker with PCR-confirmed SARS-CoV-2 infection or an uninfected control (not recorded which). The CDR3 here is CSARDGGSSYEQYF. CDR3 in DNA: TGCAGTGCTAGAGATGGCGGCAGCTCCTACGAGCAGTACTTC.